The entry below gives a single T cell receptor (beta chain) sequence along with its context. The data originate from a study of blood T cell repertoires in COVID-19. CDR3 length equals 18 residues. Sequenced by immunoSEQ multiplex PCR; TCRdb stores in-frame clones only, minus some. The sample consists of about 300,000 clones, approximately 84% of them appearing once. The source is a human donor with COVID-19, enrolled during active disease. The donor label of this sample is uncertain. This chain joins TRBV12-1 and TRBJ2-1; TRBD2 is the table's D call, not checked against the DNA. TRBV12-1 is noted as a pseudogene. The sequenced sample consisted of peripheral blood. CDR3 DNA sequence: TGTGCCAGCAGCGGCACTACTAGCGGCTCCGCCTGTTGCAATGAGCAGTTCTTC. The encoded protein is CASSGTTSGSACCNEQFF.